This TCR beta chain was observed in a study of blood T cell repertoires in COVID-19. Across the study: Sources were T cells, B-cell-depleted T cells, or PBMCs; the material itself was cDNA or gDNA.

The J segment lost 8 bases and the V segment lost 5 bases, leaving 6 bases of the junction unmatched. Germline V lookup: CDR1 KGHSH, CDR2 LQKENI. The CDR3 length is 14 residues. Libraries were prepared by immunoSEQ multiplex PCR; TCRdb keeps only in-frame clonotypes and omits some of them. Of more than 200,000 clones listed, approximately 81% are singletons. This clone was counted a single time. This TCR was recovered from a woman of 80 years or more with COVID-19, enrolled during active disease. Sequences were obtained from peripheral blood. The rearrangement uses TRBV18 and TRBJ1-6, with TRBD1 identical over 7 bases. CDR3 in DNA: TGTGCCAGCTCAACACAGGGGTTTGATTCACCCCTCCACTTT. Its translation: CASSTQGFDSPLHF.